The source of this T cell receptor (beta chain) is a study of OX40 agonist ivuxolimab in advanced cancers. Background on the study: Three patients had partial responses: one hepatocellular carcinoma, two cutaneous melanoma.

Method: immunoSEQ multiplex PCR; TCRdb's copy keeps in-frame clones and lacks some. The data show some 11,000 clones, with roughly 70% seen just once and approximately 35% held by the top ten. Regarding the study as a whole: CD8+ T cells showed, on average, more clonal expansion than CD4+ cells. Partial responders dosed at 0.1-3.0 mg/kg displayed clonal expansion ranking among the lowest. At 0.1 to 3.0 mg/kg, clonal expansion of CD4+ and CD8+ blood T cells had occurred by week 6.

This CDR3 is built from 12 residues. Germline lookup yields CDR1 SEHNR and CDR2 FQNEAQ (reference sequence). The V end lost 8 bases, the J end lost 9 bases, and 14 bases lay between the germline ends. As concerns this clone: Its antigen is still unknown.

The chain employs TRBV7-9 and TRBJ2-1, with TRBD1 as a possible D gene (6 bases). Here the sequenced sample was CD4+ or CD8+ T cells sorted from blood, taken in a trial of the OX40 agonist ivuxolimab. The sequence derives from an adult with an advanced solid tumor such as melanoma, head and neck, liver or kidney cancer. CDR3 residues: CASRPGAVEQFF. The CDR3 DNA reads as TGTGCCAGCCGCCCAGGGGCGGTTGAGCAGTTCTTC.